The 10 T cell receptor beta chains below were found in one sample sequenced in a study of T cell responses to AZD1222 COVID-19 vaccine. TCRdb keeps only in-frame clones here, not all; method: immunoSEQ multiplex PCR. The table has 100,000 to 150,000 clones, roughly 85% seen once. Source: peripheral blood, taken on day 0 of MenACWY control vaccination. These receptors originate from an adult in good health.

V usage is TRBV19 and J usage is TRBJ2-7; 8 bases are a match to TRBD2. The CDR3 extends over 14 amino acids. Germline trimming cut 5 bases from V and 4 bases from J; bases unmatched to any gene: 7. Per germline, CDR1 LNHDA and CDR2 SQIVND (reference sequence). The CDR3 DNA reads TGTGCCAGTAGTCTGGGACTAGTAACGTACGAGCAGTACTTC. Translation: CASSLGLVTYEQYF.

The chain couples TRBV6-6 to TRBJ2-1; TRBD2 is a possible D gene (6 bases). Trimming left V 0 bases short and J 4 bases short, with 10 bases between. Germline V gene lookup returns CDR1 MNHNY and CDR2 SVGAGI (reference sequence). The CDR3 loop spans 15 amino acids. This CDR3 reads CASSYSGGGYNEQFF. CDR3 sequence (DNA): TGTGCCAGCAGTTACTCCGGAGGAGGGTACAATGAGCAGTTCTTC.

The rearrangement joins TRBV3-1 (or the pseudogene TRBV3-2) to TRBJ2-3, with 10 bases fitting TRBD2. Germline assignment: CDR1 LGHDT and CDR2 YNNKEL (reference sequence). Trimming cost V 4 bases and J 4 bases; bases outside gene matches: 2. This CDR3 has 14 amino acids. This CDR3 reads CASSLAGGPDTQYF. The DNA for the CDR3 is TGTGCCAGCAGCCTAGCGGGAGGCCCAGATACGCAGTATTTT.

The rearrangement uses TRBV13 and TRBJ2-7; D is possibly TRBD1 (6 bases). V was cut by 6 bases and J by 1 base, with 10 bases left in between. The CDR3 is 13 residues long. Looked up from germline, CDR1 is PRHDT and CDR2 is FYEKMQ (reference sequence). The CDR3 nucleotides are TGTGCCAGCAGTCGACAGGATTCCTACGAGCAGTACTTC. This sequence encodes CASSRQDSYEQYF.

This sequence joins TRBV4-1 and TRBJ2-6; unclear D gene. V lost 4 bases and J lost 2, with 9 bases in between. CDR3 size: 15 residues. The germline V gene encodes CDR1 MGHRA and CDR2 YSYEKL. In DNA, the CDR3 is TGCGCCAGCAGCCTTGGCACAGCTGGGGCCAACGTCCTGACTTTC. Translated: CASSLGTAGANVLTF.

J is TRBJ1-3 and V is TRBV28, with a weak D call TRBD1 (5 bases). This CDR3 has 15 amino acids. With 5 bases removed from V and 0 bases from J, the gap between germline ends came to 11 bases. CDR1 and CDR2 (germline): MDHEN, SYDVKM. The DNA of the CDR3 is TGTGCCAGCAGTCGTGCGGGGGGCTCTGGAAACACCATATATTTT. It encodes CASSRAGGSGNTIYF.

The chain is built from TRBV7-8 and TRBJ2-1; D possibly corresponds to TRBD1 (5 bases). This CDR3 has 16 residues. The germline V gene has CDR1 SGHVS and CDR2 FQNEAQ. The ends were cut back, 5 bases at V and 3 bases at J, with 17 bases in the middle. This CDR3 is CASSPLGRDLYNEQFF. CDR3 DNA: TGTGCCAGCAGCCCCCTGGGCAGGGATCTCTACAATGAGCAGTTCTTC.

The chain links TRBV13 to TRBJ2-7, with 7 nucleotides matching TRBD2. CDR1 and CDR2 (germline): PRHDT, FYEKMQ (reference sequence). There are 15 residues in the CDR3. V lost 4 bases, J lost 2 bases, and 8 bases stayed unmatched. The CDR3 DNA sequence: TGTGCCAGCAGCTCCTTCCGGACTAGTCCCTACGAGCAGTACTTC. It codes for CASSSFRTSPYEQYF.

DNA for the CDR3: TGTGCCAGTAGTATAGGACAGTACTACGAGCAGTACTTC. The encoded protein is CASSIGQYYEQYF. The rearrangement links TRBV19 to TRBJ2-7; tentatively, D is TRBD1 (5 bases). The length of the CDR3 is 13 residues. V lost 1 base and J 3 bases, leaving 7 bases between the germline ends. Germline V gene lookup returns CDR1 LNHDA and CDR2 SQIVND (reference sequence).

The CDR3 loop is CASRESGEQYF. In DNA form, the CDR3 reads TGTGCCAGCAGGGAAAGTGGGGAGCAGTACTTC. The chain recombines TRBV5-6 with TRBJ2-7, with unresolved D. The length of the CDR3 is 11 residues. V shed 5 bases and J shed 7 bases, with 10 bases lying between them. Germline values: CDR1 SGHDT, CDR2 YYEEEE.